This is a list of T cell receptor beta chains from one sample in a study of blood T cells in healthy people across ages. TCRdb reprocessed the 5' RACE reads with MiXCR, giving one entry per CDR3 protein. The repertoire consists of 270,000 or so distinct CDR3 sequences, with roughly 29% occurring once and the leading ten covering approximately 29%. Sequenced sample: blood. Every receptor here comes from a woman in her 70s in good health. Each CDR3 is given with its conserved first and last residue. The order of the fields is V gene, J gene, clone size, D gene, CDR3 protein. D genes are given only for firm matches. Size tells how often a clone was seen (once, few, many) or the class of an expanded clone, and some rows leave it out.

>TRBV7-2|TRBJ2-5|.|TRBD2
CASSTIPGGETQYF
>TRBV20-1|TRBJ2-5|.|.
CSVGEPGLGETQYF
>TRBV18|TRBJ2-5|.|.
CASSPFTGTVYQETQYF
>TRBV29-1|TRBJ2-3|.|.
CSLGDSTDTQYF
>TRBV2|TRBJ2-1|few|.
CASRQDKNEQFF
>TRBV5-5|TRBJ2-7|.|.
CASSFQAGRDYEQYF
>TRBV4-3|TRBJ2-1|.|.
CASSQEGIGYNEQFF
>TRBV15|TRBJ2-2|few|.
CATSRDEGSGELFF
>TRBV6-6|TRBJ2-1|.|.
CASSPRVATYNEQFF
>TRBV14|TRBJ1-1|.|.
CASSTTGYCAREAFF
>TRBV6-6|TRBJ1-6|few|.
CASSYGQPYNSPLHF
>TRBV10-3|TRBJ2-5|few|.
CAISEITVENQETQYF
>TRBV7-2|TRBJ2-3|few|.
CASSLGLARQDTQYF
>TRBV29-1|TRBJ2-7|.|.
CSVEDLPDRRLYEQYF
>TRBV3-1|TRBJ1-5|.|.
CASSQDDRQSHQPQHF
>TRBV19|TRBJ2-4|many|.
CASRSVWDENIQYF
>TRBV29-1|TRBJ2-7|few|.
CSVGDGSGYEQYF
>TRBV20-1|TRBJ2-5|.|.
CSLRGIGSETQYF
>TRBV28|TRBJ2-1|few|TRBD1
CASSSTGTGVKNEQFF
>TRBV2|TRBJ2-5|few|TRBD2
CASSVASGQETQYF
>TRBV20-1|TRBJ1-4|.|.
CSASREKLFF
>TRBV29-1|TRBJ2-3|few|.
CSAPWTDTDTQYF
>TRBV18|TRBJ2-7|.|.
CASSPPNAGVSYEQYF
>TRBV28|TRBJ2-3|.|.
CASSPPIAGTDTQYF
>TRBV5-5|TRBJ2-3|few|.
CASSPTGNLLTDTQYF
>TRBV29-1|TRBJ2-2|few|TRBD1
CSVVGTGGTGELFF
>TRBV28|TRBJ2-7|.|.
CASEGEGFSYEQYF
>TRBV2|TRBJ2-5|once|.
CASRGKARETQYF
>TRBV12-5|TRBJ2-1|.|.
CASGLGVIAGNEQFF
>TRBV12-3/TRBV12-4|TRBJ2-5|once|.
CASSLVGRTQETQYF
>TRBV4-3|TRBJ2-5|.|TRBD2
CASSQETGSGGHQETQYF
>TRBV11-2|TRBJ2-7|few|TRBD1
CASSFGGQGHEQYF
>TRBV15|TRBJ2-7|few|.
CATSRSSVTTYEQYF
>TRBV28|TRBJ2-2|.|.
CASRLTTGELFF
>TRBV29-1|TRBJ1-4|many|.
CSVVDTGANEKLFF
>TRBV5-1|TRBJ2-1|.|.
CASSFLLTSNEQFF
>TRBV28|TRBJ2-3|once|.
CASSLQGPDTQYF
>TRBV4-1|TRBJ1-1|.|.
CASSLSGTSNTEAFF
>TRBV15|.|.|TRBD2
CATSRVLAGGGEQFF
>TRBV20-1|TRBJ1-2|few|.
CSAIRGNYGYTF
>TRBV6-1|TRBJ1-2|.|.
CASSEGGGYGYTF
>TRBV5-6|TRBJ1-4|.|TRBD1
CASSGQGGEKLFF
>TRBV28|TRBJ1-1|.|.
CASSFYGPGGSGMTEAFF
>TRBV6-1|TRBJ2-7|few|TRBD2
CASRASGSSEQYF